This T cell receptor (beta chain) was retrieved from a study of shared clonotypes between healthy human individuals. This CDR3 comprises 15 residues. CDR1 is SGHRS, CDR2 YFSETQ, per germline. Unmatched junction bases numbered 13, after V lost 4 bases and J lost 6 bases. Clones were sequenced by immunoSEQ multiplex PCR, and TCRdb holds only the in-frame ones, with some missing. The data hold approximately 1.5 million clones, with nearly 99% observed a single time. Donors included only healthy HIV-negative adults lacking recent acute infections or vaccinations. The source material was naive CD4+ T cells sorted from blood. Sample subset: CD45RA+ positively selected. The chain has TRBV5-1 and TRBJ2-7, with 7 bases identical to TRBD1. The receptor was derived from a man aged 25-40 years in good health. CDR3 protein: CASSVARTGEGEQYF. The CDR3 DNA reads TGCGCCAGCAGCGTGGCTAGGACAGGTGAGGGCGAGCAGTACTTC.